The T cell receptor beta chain described here comes from a study of T cells in Graves' hyperthyroidism and ophthalmopathy. Study findings and constraints: A 13 V-J signature model discriminated ophthalmopathy versus stable hyperthyroidism.

This clonotype was counted at least ten times. Its antigen is still unknown. With 6 bases clipped from V and 2 bases from J, the junction kept 9 bases outside the gene matches. CDR1 and CDR2 from the germline V gene are MDHEN and SYDVKM. The CDR3 extends over 15 amino acids. Absent ophthalmopathy progression within 18 months defined stable Graves' hyperthyroidism. Aged 18 to 65, the patients had hyperthyroidism that was newly diagnosed and had lasted under 2 months. PBMCs were sourced from about 10 ml fresh peripheral blood. TCR beta CDR3 regions were amplified from RNA. Researchers ran a first-round RT-PCR on the TCR CDR3 using the HTBI primer set. TCRdb re-derived calls from the multiplex PCR reads in MiXCR, one entry per CDR3 protein. The sample yields over 300,000 distinct CDR3 sequences, around 14% seen once.

The sample consisted of blood. This clonotype was sampled from a woman aged 55 to 70 with Graves' hyperthyroidism. The chain is built from TRBV28 and TRBJ1-2; 7 bases are a match to TRBD1. In DNA, the CDR3 is TGTGCCAGCAGACCCTCGGACAGGTTCAACTATGGCTACACCTTC. It codes for CASRPSDRFNYGYTF.